The 21 T cell receptor beta chains in this list originate from one sample, sequenced in a study of T cell responses to AZD1222 COVID-19 vaccine. Produced via immunoSEQ multiplex PCR; TCRdb's table is partial and in-frame only. The repertoire holds 80,000 to 90,000 clones, with approximately 89% as singletons. This specimen consisted of peripheral blood, obtained on day 0 of AZD1222 vaccination. These receptor sequences come from an adult in good health.

This chain joins TRBV11-3 and TRBJ2-3; D is undetermined. CDR1 and CDR2 (germline): SGHNT, YENEEA. The CDR3 consists of 18 residues. V was trimmed by 3 bases and J by 6 bases, leaving 25 bases between them. CDR3 residues: CASSLGLGFFGWDDTQYF. CDR3 nucleotides: TGTGCCAGCAGCTTGGGTTTGGGGTTTTTTGGCTGGGATGATACGCAGTATTTT.

The rearrangement uses TRBV5-6 and TRBJ2-1; the D is unclear. This CDR3 comprises 13 residues. Trimming took off 0 bases at V and 5 bases at J, with 6 bases between the two ends. Germline V gene data show CDR1 as SGHDT and CDR2 as YYEEEE. The CDR3, as DNA: TGTGCCAGCAGCTTGGCCAGAAACAATGAGCAGTTCTTC. Protein product: CASSLARNNEQFF.

Here the CDR3 reads CASSPADRATEAFF. The CDR3 DNA is TGTGCCAGCTCACCGGCGGACAGGGCCACTGAAGCTTTCTTT. The chain is built from TRBV18 and TRBJ1-1, with 8 bases aligning to TRBD1. The germline V gene has CDR1 KGHSH and CDR2 LQKENI. This CDR3 has 14 amino acids. Trimming cost V 3 bases and J 4 bases; bases outside gene matches: 4.

V and J are TRBV11-2 and TRBJ2-2; 7 bases fit TRBD2. After removal of 5 bases from V and 4 bases from J, the junction contained 13 bases not matched to a gene. The CDR3 is 17 amino acids. Germline V gene sequence: CDR1 SGHAT, CDR2 FQNNGV. The CDR3 DNA sequence: TGTGCCAGCAGCCAGAGGCCTAGATCGGGGGGCACCGGGGAGCTGTTTTTT. Amino acid sequence: CASSQRPRSGGTGELFF.

This chain joins TRBV6-9 and TRBJ1-5; D is possibly TRBD1 (5 bases). The CDR3 has 14 amino acids. Trimming pared 2 bases from V and 3 bases from J, leaving 8 bases between. CDR1 is MNHGY and CDR2 is SVAAGI in the germline V gene. CDR3 DNA sequence: TGTGCCAGCAGTTATGGGGACCACAATCAGCCCCAGCATTTT. This encodes CASSYGDHNQPQHF.

V is TRBV4-2 and J is TRBJ2-2; TRBD2 aligns across 12 bases. After removal of 3 bases from V and 5 bases from J, the junction contained 1 base not matched to a gene. CDR3 length: 15 amino acids. Germline V gene data show CDR1 as LGHNA and CDR2 as YNFKEQ. The CDR3 coding sequence is TGTGCCAGCAGCCAGGGACTAGCGGGTACCGGGGAGCTGTTTTTT. Translating it yields CASSQGLAGTGELFF.

In its sample, this clone was seen once. Other DNA sequences in this specimen translate into the identical CDR3. V usage is TRBV2 and J usage is TRBJ1-5; 8 bases are shared with TRBD1. This CDR3 has 15 residues. Germline trimming cut 4 bases from V and 0 bases from J; bases unmatched to any gene: 2. Germline CDR1 and CDR2: SNHLY and FYNNEI. CDR3 loop: CASSGQGHSNQPQHF. Written as DNA, the CDR3 is TGTGCCAGCAGTGGACAGGGGCATAGCAATCAGCCCCAGCATTTT.

The CDR3 loop is CALDRTNTGELFF. Written as DNA, the CDR3 is TGTGCCCTGGACAGGACGAACACCGGGGAGCTGTTTTTT. V and J are TRBV30 and TRBJ2-2; 7 nucleotides match TRBD1. Germline V gene sequence: CDR1 GTSNPN, CDR2 SVGIG (reference sequence). The V segment lost 8 bases and the J segment 0 bases; nucleotides outside the gene matches: 3. The CDR3 runs to 13 residues.

The rearrangement joins TRBV6-5 to TRBJ2-7; possibly TRBD1 for D (6 bases). This CDR3 has 14 residues. Germline V gives CDR1 MNHEY, CDR2 SVGAGI. V was shortened by 6 bases and J by 3 bases, with 15 bases between the two germline ends. In DNA, the CDR3 is TGTGCCAGCAGACCCGGACAGATGCACTACGAGCAGTACTTC. It codes for CASRPGQMHYEQYF.

V gene TRBV19 combines with J gene TRBJ1-2; 8 bases are a match to TRBD1. The CDR3 is 14 residues long. Per germline, CDR1 LNHDA and CDR2 SQIVND (reference sequence). The V segment lost 8 bases and the J segment 7 bases; nucleotides outside the gene matches: 12. The CDR3 bases are TGTGCCAGTTCTCAGGGGGCCTTAGCTAGTGGCTACACCTTC. Translation: CASSQGALASGYTF.

This sequence joins TRBV9 and TRBJ1-1; no clear D gene. CDR3 length: 14 amino acids. Germline V lookup: CDR1 SGDLS, CDR2 YYNGEE. V dropped 3 bases and J dropped 4 bases, with 13 bases sitting between them. CDR3 protein: CASSERAVTTEAFF. DNA of the CDR3: TGTGCCAGCAGCGAACGAGCGGTGACCACTGAAGCTTTCTTT.

The chain employs TRBV5-1 and TRBJ2-5, with a tentative D call TRBD1 (6 bases). The V gene lost 3 bases and the J gene lost 0 bases, with 9 bases spanning the gap. The CDR3 sequence is 14 residues long. Germline CDR1 is SGHRS and CDR2 is YFSETQ. CDR3 in amino acids: CASSSQGHQETQYF. CDR3 in DNA: TGCGCCAGCAGCTCACAGGGTCACCAAGAGACCCAGTACTTC.

This chain uses TRBV5-1 with TRBJ2-7; a weak D match, TRBD1 (6 bases). Trimming removed 0 bases from V and 2 bases from J, with 12 bases in between. Germline V gene lookup returns CDR1 SGHRS and CDR2 YFSETQ. The CDR3 has 15 amino acids. The DNA of the CDR3 is TGCGCCAGCAGCTTGGGGGACATGGGGCCCTACGAGCAGTACTTC. As protein: CASSLGDMGPYEQYF.

This sequence joins TRBV5-5 and TRBJ1-5; the D gene is possibly TRBD1 (5 bases). Germline V CDR1 and CDR2: SGHKS, YYEKEE (reference sequence). The CDR3 covers 14 residues. V lost 4 bases to trimming and J lost 8 bases, with 16 bases between them. The CDR3 bases are TGTGCCAGCAGCACCGGGCCCCGGGGCGAGCCCCAGCATTTT. Its translation is CASSTGPRGEPQHF. The full variable domain, its missing parts supplied by reference TRBV5-5 and TRBJ1-5, is DAGVTQSPTHLIKTRGQQVTLRCSPISGHKSVSWYQQVLGQGPQFIFQYYEKEERGRGNFPDRFSARQFPNYSSELNVNALLLGDSALYLCASSTGPRGEPQHFGDGTRLSIL.

The genes are TRBV19 and TRBJ2-2, with D maybe TRBD2 (5 bases). This CDR3 has 17 residues. V was pared by 3 bases and J by 6 bases, with 20 bases between. Germline V gene data show CDR1 as LNHDA and CDR2 as SQIVND (reference sequence). This CDR3 is CASSMGAADGSAGELFF. CDR3 nucleotide sequence: TGTGCCAGTAGTATGGGAGCGGCCGACGGGTCCGCCGGGGAGCTGTTTTTT.

The rearrangement links TRBV7-8 to TRBJ2-5; D tentatively reads TRBD1 or TRBD2 (6 bases each). This CDR3 spans 15 amino acids. The germline V and J ends were trimmed by 2 bases and 9 bases, with 19 bases remaining between them. Germline CDR1 is SGHVS and CDR2 is FQNEAQ. Written as DNA, the CDR3 is TGTGCCAGCAGCTTACGCGGGACACAACCCGGGGCCCAGTACTTC. Translating it yields CASSLRGTQPGAQYF. The full variable domain, rest sourced from reference TRBV7-8 and TRBJ2-5, is GAGVSQSPRYKVAKRGQDVALRCDPISGHVSLFWYQQALGQGPEFLTYFQNEAQLDKSGLPSDRFFAERPEGSVSTLKIQRTQQEDSAVYLCASSLRGTQPGAQYFGPGTRLLVL.

The chain links TRBV7-8 to TRBJ2-1, with 7 bases aligning to TRBD2. The CDR3 extends over 13 amino acids. Germline V gives CDR1 SGHVS, CDR2 FQNEAQ. J gave up 9 bases and V 5 bases, and 7 bases lay outside the gene matches. This CDR3 is CASSPPGRGEQFF. The CDR3 DNA reads TGTGCCAGCAGCCCCCCGGGGAGGGGTGAGCAGTTCTTC.

The gene calls are TRBV30 and TRBJ1-6, with 8 nucleotides matching TRBD1. Germline V gene lookup returns CDR1 GTSNPN and CDR2 SVGIG (reference sequence). V dropped 2 bases and J dropped 10; count of bases not matched to a gene: 16. This CDR3 contains 17 residues. In nucleotides, the CDR3 is TGTGCCTGGAGTCCACCCAGGGGGCAGGGATCTGGATCACCCCTCCACTTT. It encodes CAWSPPRGQGSGSPLHF.

The J gene is TRBJ2-2, the V gene TRBV5-1, with D unresolved. Germline values: CDR1 SGHRS, CDR2 YFSETQ. The CDR3 is 15 amino acids. The V and J ends lost 4 bases and 1 base respectively, with 11 bases between them. The CDR3, as DNA: TGCGCCAGCAGCACGGGCTCGCGGAACACCGGGGAGCTGTTTTTT. This encodes CASSTGSRNTGELFF.

The J gene is TRBJ1-2, the V gene TRBV2; TRBD1 matches at 8 bases. Germline V gives CDR1 SNHLY, CDR2 FYNNEI. This CDR3 has 16 amino acids. The trim removed 0 bases at V and 4 bases at J, leaving 7 bases unmatched. The CDR3 region is CASSEAPTGQGYGYTF. CDR3 nucleotide sequence: TGTGCCAGCAGTGAAGCGCCGACAGGACAGGGCTATGGCTACACCTTC.

The V call is TRBV4-2, the J call TRBJ2-6, with unresolved D. Germline V gives CDR1 LGHNA, CDR2 YNFKEQ. V lost 4 bases to trimming and J lost 3 bases, with 7 bases between them. This CDR3 region has 14 residues. The CDR3 is CASSPGDGANVLTF. The CDR3 bases are TGTGCCAGCAGCCCTGGGGATGGGGCCAACGTCCTGACTTTC.